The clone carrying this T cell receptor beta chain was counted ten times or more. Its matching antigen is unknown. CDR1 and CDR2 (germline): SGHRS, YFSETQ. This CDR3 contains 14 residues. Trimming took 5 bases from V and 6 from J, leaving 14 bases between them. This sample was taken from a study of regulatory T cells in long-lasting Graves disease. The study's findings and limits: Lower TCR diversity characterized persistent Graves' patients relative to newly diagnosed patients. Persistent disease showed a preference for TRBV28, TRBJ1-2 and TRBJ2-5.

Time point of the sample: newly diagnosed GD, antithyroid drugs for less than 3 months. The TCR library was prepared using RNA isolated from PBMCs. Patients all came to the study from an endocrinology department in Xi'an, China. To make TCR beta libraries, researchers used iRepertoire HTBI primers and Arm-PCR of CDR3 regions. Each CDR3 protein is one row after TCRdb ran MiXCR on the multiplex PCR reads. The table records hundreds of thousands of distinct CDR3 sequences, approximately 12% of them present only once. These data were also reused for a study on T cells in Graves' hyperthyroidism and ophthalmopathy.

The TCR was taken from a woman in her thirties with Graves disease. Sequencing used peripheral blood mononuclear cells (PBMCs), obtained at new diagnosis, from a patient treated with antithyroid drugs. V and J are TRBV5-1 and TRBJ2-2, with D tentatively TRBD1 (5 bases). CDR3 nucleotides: TGCGCCAGCAGGATTATGGGGCAGTCCGGGGAGCTGTTTTTT. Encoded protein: CASRIMGQSGELFF.